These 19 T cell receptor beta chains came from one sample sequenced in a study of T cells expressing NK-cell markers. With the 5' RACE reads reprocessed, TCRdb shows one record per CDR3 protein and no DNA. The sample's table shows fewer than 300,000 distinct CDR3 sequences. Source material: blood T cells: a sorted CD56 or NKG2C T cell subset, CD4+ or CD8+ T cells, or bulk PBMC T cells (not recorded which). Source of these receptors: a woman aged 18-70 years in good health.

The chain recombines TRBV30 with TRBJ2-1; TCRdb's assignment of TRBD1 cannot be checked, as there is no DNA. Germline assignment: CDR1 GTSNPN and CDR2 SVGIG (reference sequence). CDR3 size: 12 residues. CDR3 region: CAWSNRYNEQFF.

The chain's CDR3 is CAYTPWGSRDTQYF. This sequence joins TRBV30 and TRBJ2-3; there is no DNA to check the TCRdb D call of TRBD1. CDR1 is GTSNPN, CDR2 SVGIG, per germline (reference sequence). This CDR3 spans 14 amino acids.

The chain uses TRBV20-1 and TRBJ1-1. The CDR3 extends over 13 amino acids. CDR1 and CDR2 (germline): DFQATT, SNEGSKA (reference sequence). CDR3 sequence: CSARRSRDTEAFF.

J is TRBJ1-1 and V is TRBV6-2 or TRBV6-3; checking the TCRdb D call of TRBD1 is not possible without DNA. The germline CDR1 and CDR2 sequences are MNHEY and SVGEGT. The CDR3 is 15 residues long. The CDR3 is CASSFPGTQNTEAFF.

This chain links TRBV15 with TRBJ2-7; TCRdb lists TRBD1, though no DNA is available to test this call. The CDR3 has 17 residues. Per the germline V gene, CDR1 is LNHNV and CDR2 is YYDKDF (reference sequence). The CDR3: CATSRGDRVRRNYEQYF.

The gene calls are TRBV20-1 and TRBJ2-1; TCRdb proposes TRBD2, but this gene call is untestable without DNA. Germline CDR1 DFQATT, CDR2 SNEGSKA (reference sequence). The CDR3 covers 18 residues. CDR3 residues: CSASFLAGASLYDNEQFF.

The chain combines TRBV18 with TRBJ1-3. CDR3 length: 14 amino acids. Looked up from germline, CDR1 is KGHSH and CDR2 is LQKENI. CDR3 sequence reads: CASSPSGTGNTIYF.

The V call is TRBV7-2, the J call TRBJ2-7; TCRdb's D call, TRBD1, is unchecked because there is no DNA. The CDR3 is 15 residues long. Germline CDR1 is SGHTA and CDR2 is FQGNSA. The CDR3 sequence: CASSLEGTGRRGQYF.

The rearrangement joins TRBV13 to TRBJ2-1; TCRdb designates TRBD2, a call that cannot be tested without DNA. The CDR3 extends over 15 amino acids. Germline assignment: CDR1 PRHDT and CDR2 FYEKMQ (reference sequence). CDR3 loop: CASSPRSSGYNEQFF.

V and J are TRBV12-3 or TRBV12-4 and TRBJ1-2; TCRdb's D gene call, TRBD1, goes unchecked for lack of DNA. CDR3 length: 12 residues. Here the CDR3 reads CASTRGVYGYTF.

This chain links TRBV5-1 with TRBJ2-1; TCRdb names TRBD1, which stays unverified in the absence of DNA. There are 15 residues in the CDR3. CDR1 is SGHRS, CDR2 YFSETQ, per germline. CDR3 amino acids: CASSGRTGVYNEQFF.

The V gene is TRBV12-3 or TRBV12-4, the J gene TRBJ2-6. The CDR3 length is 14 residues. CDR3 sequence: CASSVAGGANVLTF.

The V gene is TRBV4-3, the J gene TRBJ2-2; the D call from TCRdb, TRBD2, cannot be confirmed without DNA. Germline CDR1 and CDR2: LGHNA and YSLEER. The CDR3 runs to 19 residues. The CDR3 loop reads CASSQEKSSGGPGTGELFF.

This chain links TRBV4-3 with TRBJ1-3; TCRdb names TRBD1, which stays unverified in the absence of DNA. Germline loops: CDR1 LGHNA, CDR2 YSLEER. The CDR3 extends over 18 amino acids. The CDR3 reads CASSQVIRGQGSGNTIYF.

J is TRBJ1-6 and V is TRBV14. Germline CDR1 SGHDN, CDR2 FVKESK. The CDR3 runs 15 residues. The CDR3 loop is CASSQFRQNNSPLHF. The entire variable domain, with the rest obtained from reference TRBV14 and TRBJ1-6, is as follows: EAGVTQFPSHSVIEKGQTVTLRCDPISGHDNLYWYRRVMGKEIKFLLHFVKESKQDESGMPNNRFLAERTGGTYSTLKVQPAELEDSGVYFCASSQFRQNNSPLHFGNGTRLTVT.

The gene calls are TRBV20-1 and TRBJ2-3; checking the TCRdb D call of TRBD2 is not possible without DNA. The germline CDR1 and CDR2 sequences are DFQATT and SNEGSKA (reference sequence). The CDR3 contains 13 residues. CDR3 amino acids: CSASGGAIDTQYF.

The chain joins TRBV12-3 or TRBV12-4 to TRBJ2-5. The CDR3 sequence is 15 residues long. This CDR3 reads CASSRPNGEQETQYF.

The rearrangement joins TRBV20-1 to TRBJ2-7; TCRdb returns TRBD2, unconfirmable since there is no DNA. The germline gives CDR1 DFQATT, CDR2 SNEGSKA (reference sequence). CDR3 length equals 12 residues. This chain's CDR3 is CSASQSVGGQYF.

CDR3 amino acids: CASSLGGGVSQYF. This rearrangement joins TRBV11-2 to TRBJ2-5; the TCRdb call, TRBD1, lacks DNA for checking. The germline V gene has CDR1 SGHAT and CDR2 FQNNGV. The CDR3 consists of 13 residues.